Listed here are 10 T cell receptor beta chains from one sample, sequenced in a study of T cell repertoires in cytomegalovirus infection. TCRdb re-called the reads through MiXCR, storing one row per CDR3 protein. The sample yields fewer than 550,000 distinct CDR3 sequences, 26% seen once. The specimen sequenced was PBMCs. These receptors were obtained from a human donor in good health (CMV status not recorded). Some clones in this sample may be carry-over from other donors' samples.

V is TRBV6-5 and J is TRBJ1-5, with 7 bases lining up with TRBD1. The CDR3 loop spans 15 amino acids. Per the germline V gene, CDR1 is MNHEY and CDR2 is SVGAGI. The V and J ends lost 6 bases and 2 bases, in that order; junction bases with no gene match: 7. CDR3 residues: CASSPTGLGNQPQHF. The DNA for the CDR3 is TGTGCCAGCAGCCCGACAGGGCTGGGCAATCAGCCCCAGCATTTT.

This clonotype was recorded a few times. The chain combines TRBV6-5 with TRBJ1-5, with 7 bases fitting TRBD1. Trimming removed 5 bases from V and 4 bases from J; junction bases left unmatched: 5. Germline loops: CDR1 MNHEY, CDR2 SVGAGI. This CDR3 contains 14 residues. In DNA, the CDR3 is TGTGCCAGCAGTACGGGACAGCAAAATCAGCCCCAGCATTTT. Residues: CASSTGQQNQPQHF.

This clonotype was found many times. V usage is TRBV7-9 and J usage is TRBJ2-1, with TRBD2 as a possible D gene (5 bases). The CDR3 consists of 14 residues. Germline CDR1 SEHNR, CDR2 FQNEAQ (reference sequence). The V end lost 7 bases, the J end lost 10 bases, and 20 bases lay between the germline ends. CDR3 coding DNA: TGTGCCAGCACCCTCCTAGCATTCGGCAGCGAGCAGTTCTTC. This translates into CASTLLAFGSEQFF.

The genes are TRBV11-3 and TRBJ2-1, with a tentative D call TRBD2 (6 bases). The CDR3 consists of 16 residues. CDR1 is SGHNT and CDR2 is YENEEA in the germline V gene. V was cut by 0 bases and J by 0 bases, with 9 bases left in between. The CDR3 region has the DNA TGTGCCAGCAGCTTAGAAGGAGGGAGCTCCTACAATGAGCAGTTCTTC. It codes for CASSLEGGSSYNEQFF.

CDR3 sequence reads: CSASGLAGVAGELFF. DNA of the CDR3: TGCAGTGCTAGTGGGCTAGCGGGAGTTGCCGGGGAGCTGTTTTTT. The chain combines TRBV20-1 with TRBJ2-2; TRBD2 matches 10 bases. The CDR3 has 15 amino acids. With 3 bases clipped from V and 6 bases from J, the junction kept 7 bases outside the gene matches. Germline CDR1 reads DFQATT; CDR2 reads SNEGSKA (reference sequence).

This clonotype came up a few times. This chain uses TRBV11-1 with TRBJ2-7; 9 positions agree with TRBD2. Germline CDR1 is SGHAT and CDR2 is FQDESV (reference sequence). The V and J ends lost 5 bases and 1 base, in that order; junction bases with no gene match: 6. This CDR3 contains 15 residues. The CDR3 loop is CASSRTSDFSYEQYF. CDR3 nucleotides: TGTGCCAGCAGCCGGACTAGCGATTTTTCCTACGAGCAGTACTTC.

The chain combines TRBV7-2 with TRBJ2-3, with D maybe TRBD2 (6 bases). This CDR3 is 14 amino acids long. V lost 5 bases, J lost 8 bases, and 17 bases lay in between. Germline V gene data show CDR1 as SGHTA and CDR2 as FQGNSA. The CDR3, as DNA: TGTGCCAGCAGCCAGGGACTGGGCACGTTTACGCAGTATTTT. This encodes CASSQGLGTFTQYF.

The genes are TRBV7-2 and TRBJ1-2; D perhaps matches TRBD1 (6 bases). Germline CDR1 and CDR2: SGHTA and FQGNSA. Trimming removed 1 base at V and 0 bases at J, with 15 bases between. The length of the CDR3 is 17 residues. The CDR3 loop is CASSLDEQGGANYGYTF. CDR3 nucleotide sequence: TGTGCCAGCAGCTTAGATGAACAGGGAGGAGCTAACTATGGCTACACCTTC.

This clonotype was seen more than once but under ten times. The chain recombines TRBV28 with TRBJ2-1; 7 bases agree with TRBD2. This CDR3 is 17 amino acids long. Germline assignment: CDR1 MDHEN and CDR2 SYDVKM. The V and J ends lost 7 bases and 8 bases, in that order; junction bases with no gene match: 20. DNA of the CDR3: TGTGCCAGCAAGCGGGGACGTCGGCGCGGGAGCAGCTATGAGCAGTTCTTC. This gives the protein CASKRGRRRGSSYEQFF.

This clonotype was counted many times. The chain links TRBV7-2 to TRBJ1-1; TRBD1 matches 7 bases. V lost 5 bases to trimming and J lost 4 bases; unmatched junction nucleotides: 4. Germline V lookup: CDR1 SGHTA, CDR2 FQGNSA. The CDR3 consists of 13 residues. CDR3 residues: CASSPRTGTEAFF. In DNA form, the CDR3 reads TGTGCCAGCAGCCCAAGGACAGGCACTGAAGCTTTCTTT.